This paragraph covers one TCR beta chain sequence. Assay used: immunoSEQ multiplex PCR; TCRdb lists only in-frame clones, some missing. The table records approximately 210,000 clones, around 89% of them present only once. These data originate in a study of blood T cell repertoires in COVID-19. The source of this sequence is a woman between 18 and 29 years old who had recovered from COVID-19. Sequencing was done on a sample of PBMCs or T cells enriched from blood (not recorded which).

CDR3: CASSLSTGDRSNQPQHF. Written as DNA, the CDR3 is TGTGCCAGCAGTCTATCTACAGGCGACCGTAGCAATCAGCCCCAGCATTTT. The gene calls are TRBV28 and TRBJ1-5, with D perhaps matching TRBD1 (5 bases). Germline V CDR1 and CDR2: MDHEN, SYDVKM. The germline V and J ends were trimmed by 5 bases and 0 bases, with 17 bases remaining between them. CDR3 size: 17 residues. The variable domain in full, with the rest retrieved from reference TRBV28 and TRBJ1-5, is DVKVTQSSRYLVKRTGEKVFLECVQDMDHENMFWYRQDPGLGLRLIYFSYDVKMKEKGDIPEGYSVSREKKERFSLILESASTNQTSMYLCASSLSTGDRSNQPQHFGDGTRLSIL.